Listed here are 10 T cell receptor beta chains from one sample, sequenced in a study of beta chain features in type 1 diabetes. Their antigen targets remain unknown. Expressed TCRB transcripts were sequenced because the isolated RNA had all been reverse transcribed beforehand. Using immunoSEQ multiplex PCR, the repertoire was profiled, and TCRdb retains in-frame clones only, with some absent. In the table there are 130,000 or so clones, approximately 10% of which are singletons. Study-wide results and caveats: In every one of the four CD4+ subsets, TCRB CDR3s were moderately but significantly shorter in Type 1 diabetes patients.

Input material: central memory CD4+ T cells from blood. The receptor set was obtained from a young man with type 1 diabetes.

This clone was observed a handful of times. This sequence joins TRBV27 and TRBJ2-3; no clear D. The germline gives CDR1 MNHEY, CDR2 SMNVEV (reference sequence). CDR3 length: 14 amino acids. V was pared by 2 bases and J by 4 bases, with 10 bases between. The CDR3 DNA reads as TGTGCCAGCAGTTTAACGCCACCGGCAGATACGCAGTATTTT. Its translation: CASSLTPPADTQYF.

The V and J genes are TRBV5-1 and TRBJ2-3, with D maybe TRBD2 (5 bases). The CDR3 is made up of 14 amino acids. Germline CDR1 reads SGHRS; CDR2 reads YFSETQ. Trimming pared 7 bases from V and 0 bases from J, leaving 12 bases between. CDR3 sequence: CASGEWPSTDTQYF. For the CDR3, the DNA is TGCGCCAGCGGGGAGTGGCCCAGCACAGATACGCAGTATTTT.

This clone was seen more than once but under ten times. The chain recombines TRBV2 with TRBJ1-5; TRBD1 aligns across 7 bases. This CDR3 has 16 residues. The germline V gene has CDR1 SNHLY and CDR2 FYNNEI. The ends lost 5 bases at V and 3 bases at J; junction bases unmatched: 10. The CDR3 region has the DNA TGTGCCAGCAGTACGACAGGGCCCCCCTTCAATCAGCCCCAGCATTTT. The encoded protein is CASSTTGPPFNQPQHF.

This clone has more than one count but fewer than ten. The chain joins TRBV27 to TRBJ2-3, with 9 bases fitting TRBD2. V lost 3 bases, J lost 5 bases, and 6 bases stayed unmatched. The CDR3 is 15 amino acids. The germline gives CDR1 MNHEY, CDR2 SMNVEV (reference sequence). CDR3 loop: CASSFTAGGGDTQYF. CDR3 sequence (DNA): TGTGCCAGCAGTTTCACAGCGGGGGGCGGAGATACGCAGTATTTT.

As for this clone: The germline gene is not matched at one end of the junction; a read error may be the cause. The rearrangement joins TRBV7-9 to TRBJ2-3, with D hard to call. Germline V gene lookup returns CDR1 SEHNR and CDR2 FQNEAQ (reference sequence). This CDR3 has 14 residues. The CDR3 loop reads CASSHALNTDTQYF. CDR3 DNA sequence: TGCGCCAGCAGCCATGCACTGAACACAGATACGCAGTATTTT.

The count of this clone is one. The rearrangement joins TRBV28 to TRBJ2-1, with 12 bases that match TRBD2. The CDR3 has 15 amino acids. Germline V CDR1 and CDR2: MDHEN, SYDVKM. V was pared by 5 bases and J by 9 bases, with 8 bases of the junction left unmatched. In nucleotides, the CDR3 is TGTGCCAGCAGTCCCCCTAGCGGGGGGGAGGCTGAGCAGTTCTTC. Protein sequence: CASSPPSGGEAEQFF. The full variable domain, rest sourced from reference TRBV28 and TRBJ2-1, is DVKVTQSSRYLVKRTGEKVFLECVQDMDHENMFWYRQDPGLGLRLIYFSYDVKMKEKGDIPEGYSVSREKKERFSLILESASTNQTSMYLCASSPPSGGEAEQFFGPGTRLTVL.

This CDR3 is CASTNRAGSTEAFF. The CDR3 DNA reads as TGTGCCAGCACTAATCGGGCGGGTAGCACTGAAGCTTTCTTT. The chain is built from TRBV6-5 and TRBJ1-1; D unclear. The V and J ends lost 7 bases and 4 bases respectively, with 16 bases between them. Germline CDR1 MNHEY, CDR2 SVGAGI. The CDR3 is 14 amino acids.

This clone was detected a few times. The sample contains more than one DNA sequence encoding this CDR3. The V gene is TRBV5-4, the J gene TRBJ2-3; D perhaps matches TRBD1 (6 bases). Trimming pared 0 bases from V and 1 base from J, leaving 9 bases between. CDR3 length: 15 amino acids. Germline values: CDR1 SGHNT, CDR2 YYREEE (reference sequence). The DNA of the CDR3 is TGTGCCAGCAGCTTGGCGGCAGGGGGCACAGATACGCAGTATTTT. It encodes CASSLAAGGTDTQYF.

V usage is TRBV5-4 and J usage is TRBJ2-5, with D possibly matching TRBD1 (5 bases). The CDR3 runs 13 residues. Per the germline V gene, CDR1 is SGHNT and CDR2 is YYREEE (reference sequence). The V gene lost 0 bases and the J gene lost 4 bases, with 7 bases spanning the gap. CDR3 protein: CASSLEGLETQYF. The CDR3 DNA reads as TGTGCCAGCAGCTTGGAGGGGTTAGAGACCCAGTACTTC. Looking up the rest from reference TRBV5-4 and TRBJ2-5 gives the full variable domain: ETGVTQSPTHLIKTRGQQVTLRCSSQSGHNTVSWYQQALGQGPQFIFQYYREEENGRGNFPPRFSGLQFPNYSSELNVNALELDDSALYLCASSLEGLETQYFGPGTRLLVL.

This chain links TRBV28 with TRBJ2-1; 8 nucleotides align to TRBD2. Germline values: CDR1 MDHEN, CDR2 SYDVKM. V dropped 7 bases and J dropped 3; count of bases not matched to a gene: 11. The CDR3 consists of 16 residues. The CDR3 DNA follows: TGTGCCAGCATTGGGGCTTCGGGGGGGGACTACAATGAGCAGTTCTTC. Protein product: CASIGASGGDYNEQFF.